Given below is one TCR beta chain in context. The sample originates from a study of beta chain features in type 1 diabetes. Study-wide background: The number of sorted cells examined across all samples was around 110 million.

cDNA synthesis used the whole RNA isolate, giving expressed TCRB sequences. The assay was immunoSEQ multiplex PCR, and TCRdb's table has in-frame clones only and misses some. Of under 950,000 clones in the sample, roughly a sixth were seen once. This CDR3 is 13 amino acids long. Germline CDR1 reads MDHEN; CDR2 reads SYDVKM. Trimming took 7 bases from V and 0 from J, leaving 8 bases between them. This sequence was found in a young woman in good health. The chain couples TRBV28 to TRBJ2-3; no reliable D call. The sample comprised naive CD4+ T cells from blood. The CDR3 sequence is CASNLASTDTQYF. In DNA, the CDR3 is TGTGCCAGCAACTTGGCTAGCACAGATACGCAGTATTTT.